This paragraph reports one TCR beta chain. The V end was cut by 2 bases, the J end by 1 base, with 14 bases between. CDR3 length equals 16 residues. Germline loops: CDR1 SGHTA, CDR2 FQGTGA. This sample was taken from a study of control samples from healthy donors and cancer patients. This table comes from immunoSEQ multiplex PCR, and its TCRdb copy is limited to in-frame clones, with some not included. This table has about 130,000 clones, more than 85% appearing once. The receptor was isolated from a man in his late teens or twenties in good health. This chain links TRBV7-3 with TRBJ2-5; D not certain. The specimen sequenced was blood. The CDR3 protein is CASSLGPARGQETQYF. The CDR3 DNA reads TGTGCCAGCAGCTTAGGGCCAGCCCGAGGCCAAGAGACCCAGTACTTC.